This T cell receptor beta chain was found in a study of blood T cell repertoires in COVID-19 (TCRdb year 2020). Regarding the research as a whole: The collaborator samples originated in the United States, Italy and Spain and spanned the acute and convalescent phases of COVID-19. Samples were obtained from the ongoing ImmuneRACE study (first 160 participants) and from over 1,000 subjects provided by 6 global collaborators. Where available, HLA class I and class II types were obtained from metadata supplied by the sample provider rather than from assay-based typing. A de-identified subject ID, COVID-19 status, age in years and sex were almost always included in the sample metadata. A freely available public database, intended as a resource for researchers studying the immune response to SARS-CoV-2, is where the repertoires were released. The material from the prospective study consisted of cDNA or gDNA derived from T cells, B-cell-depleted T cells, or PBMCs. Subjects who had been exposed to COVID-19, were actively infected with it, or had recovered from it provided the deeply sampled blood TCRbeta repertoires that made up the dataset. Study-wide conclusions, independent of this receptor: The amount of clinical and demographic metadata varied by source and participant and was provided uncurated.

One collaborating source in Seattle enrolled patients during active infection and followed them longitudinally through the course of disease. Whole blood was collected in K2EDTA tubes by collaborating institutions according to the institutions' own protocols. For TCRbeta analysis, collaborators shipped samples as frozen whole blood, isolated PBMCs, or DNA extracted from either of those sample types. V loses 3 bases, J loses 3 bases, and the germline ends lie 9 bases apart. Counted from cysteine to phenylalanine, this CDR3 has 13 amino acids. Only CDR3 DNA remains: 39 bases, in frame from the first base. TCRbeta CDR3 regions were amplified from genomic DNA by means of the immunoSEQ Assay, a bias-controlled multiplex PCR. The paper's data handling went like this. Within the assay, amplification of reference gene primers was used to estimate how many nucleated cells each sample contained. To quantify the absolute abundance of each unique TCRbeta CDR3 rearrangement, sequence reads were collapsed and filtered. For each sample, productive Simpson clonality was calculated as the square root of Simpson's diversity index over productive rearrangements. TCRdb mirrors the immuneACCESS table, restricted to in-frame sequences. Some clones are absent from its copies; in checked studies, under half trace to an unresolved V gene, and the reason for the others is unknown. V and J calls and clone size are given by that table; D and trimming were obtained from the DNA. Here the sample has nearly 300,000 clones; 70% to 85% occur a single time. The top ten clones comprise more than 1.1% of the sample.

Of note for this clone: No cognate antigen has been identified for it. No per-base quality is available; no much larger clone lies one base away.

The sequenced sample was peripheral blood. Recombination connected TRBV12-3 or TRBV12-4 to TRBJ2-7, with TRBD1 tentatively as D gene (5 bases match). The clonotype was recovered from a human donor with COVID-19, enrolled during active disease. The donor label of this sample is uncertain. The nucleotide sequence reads TGTGCCAGCAGTTTCCAGGGATACTACGAGCAGTACTTC. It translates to CASSFQGYYEQYF.